This passage covers 17 T cell receptor beta chains from one sample sequenced in a study of blood T cell repertoires in COVID-19. Sequenced by immunoSEQ multiplex PCR; TCRdb stores in-frame clones only, minus some. The table shows more than 100,000 clones, with 84% occurring only once. Sequencing input: peripheral blood. The source of these receptors is a human donor in a cohort sampled during active or convalescent COVID-19.

In DNA form, the CDR3 reads TGTGCCAGCAGCCAAGAAGACTGGTCACCCCTCCACTTT. Protein product: CASSQEDWSPLHF. The rearrangement uses TRBV3-1 (or the pseudogene TRBV3-2) and TRBJ1-6; D gene unclear. Germline CDR1 is LGHDT and CDR2 is YNNKEL (reference sequence). V was trimmed by 0 bases and J by 10 bases, leaving 7 bases between them. The CDR3 spans 13 residues.

This clone was seen more than once but under ten times. This chain joins TRBV15 and TRBJ1-5; the match to TRBD1 covers 8 bases. Germline V CDR1 and CDR2: LNHNV, YYDKDF (reference sequence). V lost 3 bases and J lost 7; bases outside the gene matches: 8. The CDR3 has 15 amino acids. CDR3 nucleotide sequence: TGTGCCACCAGCAGGGGAACAGGGGGAGGACAGCCCCAGCATTTT. It codes for CATSRGTGGGQPQHF.

This chain connects TRBV11-2 to TRBJ2-3; D is undetermined. Trimming shortened V by 1 base and J by 2 bases, and 4 bases separated the two germline ends. This CDR3 is 13 amino acids long. Germline V gene data show CDR1 as SGHAT and CDR2 as FQNNGV. The CDR3 sequence: CASSLAFTDTQYF. The CDR3 DNA reads as TGTGCCAGCAGCTTAGCCTTCACAGATACGCAGTATTTT. The whole variable domain, filled in from reference TRBV11-2 and TRBJ2-3, reads EAGVAQSPRYKIIEKRQSVAFWCNPISGHATLYWYQQILGQGPKLLIQFQNNGVVDDSQLPKDRFSAERLKGVDSTLKIQPAKLEDSAVYLCASSLAFTDTQYFGPGTRLTVL.

The V gene is TRBV5-1, the J gene TRBJ2-7, with TRBD1 matching 11 bases. Germline lookup yields CDR1 SGHRS and CDR2 YFSETQ. CDR3 length: 17 residues. The ends lost 5 bases at V and 6 bases at J; junction bases unmatched: 16. The CDR3 sequence is CASSWPRSDRGRGEQYF. CDR3 coding DNA: TGCGCCAGCAGTTGGCCCCGATCGGACAGGGGGCGCGGCGAGCAGTACTTC.

V gene TRBV7-2 combines with J gene TRBJ1-2; the match to TRBD1 covers 12 bases. After removal of 6 bases from V and 6 bases from J, the junction contained 5 bases not matched to a gene. The V gene's germline CDR1 is SGHTA and CDR2 FQGNSA. There are 14 residues in the CDR3. The CDR3 loop reads CASRSGTGGDGYTF. The CDR3 DNA is TGTGCCAGCAGATCCGGGACAGGGGGCGATGGCTACACCTTC.

CDR3: CASSLDLWGVYYGYTF. The CDR3 nucleotides are TGTGCCAGCAGCTTAGATCTATGGGGGGTATACTATGGCTACACCTTC. This chain links TRBV11-3 with TRBJ1-2; possible D gene TRBD1, 5 bases. The CDR3 runs 16 residues. Looked up from germline, CDR1 is SGHNT and CDR2 is YENEEA. Trimming left V 0 bases short and J 3 bases short, with 14 bases between.

V is TRBV11-3 and J is TRBJ2-5; D possibly corresponds to TRBD2 (6 bases). The V gene lost 0 bases and the J gene lost 2 bases, with 16 bases spanning the gap. There are 17 residues in the CDR3. Germline V gene data show CDR1 as SGHNT and CDR2 as YENEEA. Here the CDR3 reads CASSLDNGDSQQETQYF. The CDR3 DNA sequence: TGTGCCAGCAGCTTAGATAATGGGGACTCACAACAAGAGACCCAGTACTTC.

This sequence joins TRBV5-1 and TRBJ2-1; possible D gene TRBD2, 5 bases. Trimming removed 0 bases from V and 1 base from J, with 8 bases in between. The V gene's germline CDR1 is SGHRS and CDR2 YFSETQ. The CDR3 runs 15 residues. The DNA of the CDR3 is TGCGCCAGCAGCTTGGCTGCGGGTTCCTACAATGAGCAGTTCTTC. Translated: CASSLAAGSYNEQFF. The entire variable domain, with the rest obtained from reference TRBV5-1 and TRBJ2-1, is as follows: KAGVTQTPRYLIKTRGQQVTLSCSPISGHRSVSWYQQTPGQGLQFLFEYFSETQRNKGNFPGRFSGRQFSNSRSEMNVSTLELGDSALYLCASSLAAGSYNEQFFGPGTRLTVL.

V and J are TRBV4-2 and TRBJ2-7; 8 nucleotides match TRBD1. Trimming removed 1 base from V and 2 bases from J; junction bases left unmatched: 10. Per the germline V gene, CDR1 is LGHNA and CDR2 is YNFKEQ. The length of the CDR3 is 17 residues. The DNA of the CDR3 is TGTGCCAGCAGCCAAGGGCAAAAAGGGACAGGTACCTACGAGCAGTACTTC. Amino acid sequence: CASSQGQKGTGTYEQYF.

This clone has only a few counts. The chain links TRBV11-3 to TRBJ2-7, with 9 nucleotides matching TRBD1. Per germline, CDR1 SGHNT and CDR2 YENEEA. This CDR3 spans 15 amino acids. After removal of 2 bases from V and 1 base from J, the junction contained 3 bases not matched to a gene. The CDR3 is CASSLFGQGSYEQYF. For the CDR3, the DNA is TGTGCCAGCAGCTTATTCGGACAGGGGTCCTACGAGCAGTACTTC.

V and J are TRBV10-1 and TRBJ2-1; TRBD2 agrees at 13 bases. The CDR3 totals 17 residues. Germline assignment: CDR1 WNHNN and CDR2 SYGVQD (reference sequence). Unmatched junction bases numbered 8, after V lost 4 bases and J lost 5 bases. The CDR3 protein is CASSGGGLAGSNNEQFF. CDR3 coding DNA: TGCGCCAGCAGTGGAGGGGGACTAGCGGGGAGTAACAATGAGCAGTTCTTC.

The chain combines TRBV27 with TRBJ2-7; 7 bases are shared with TRBD2. V lost 10 bases, J lost 3 bases, and 9 bases stayed unmatched. Germline V gene sequence: CDR1 MNHEY, CDR2 SMNVEV (reference sequence). CDR3 length equals 13 residues. The CDR3 is CATGAGEYYEQYF. CDR3 in DNA: TGTGCCACTGGGGCGGGGGAATACTACGAGCAGTACTTC.

The V gene is TRBV12-3 or TRBV12-4, the J gene TRBJ1-4, with D tentatively TRBD1 (5 bases). This CDR3 has 12 residues. Trimming stripped 9 bases from V and 6 bases from J, with 11 bases between. The CDR3 here is CASMGLDEKLFF. Written as DNA, the CDR3 is TGTGCCAGTATGGGACTTGATGAAAAACTGTTTTTT.

This clone was observed once. V gene TRBV28 combines with J gene TRBJ2-7; 10 bases agree with TRBD2. The length of the CDR3 is 14 residues. From germline, CDR1 is MDHEN and CDR2 SYDVKM. The J segment lost 4 bases and the V segment lost 5 bases, leaving 5 bases of the junction unmatched. The CDR3 loop reads CASSQPGLAYEQYF. The DNA of the CDR3 is TGTGCCAGCAGTCAACCGGGACTAGCGTACGAGCAGTACTTC. The full variable domain, with the rest looked up from reference TRBV28 and TRBJ2-7, is DVKVTQSSRYLVKRTGEKVFLECVQDMDHENMFWYRQDPGLGLRLIYFSYDVKMKEKGDIPEGYSVSREKKERFSLILESASTNQTSMYLCASSQPGLAYEQYFGPGTRLTVT.

For the CDR3, the DNA is TGTGCCAGCTCCCGCCTCGGGGAGACCCAGTACTTC. Its protein product is CASSRLGETQYF. V usage is TRBV18 and J usage is TRBJ2-5; no reliable D call. Trimming took 6 bases from V and 5 from J, leaving 10 bases between them. CDR1 is KGHSH, CDR2 LQKENI, per germline. The CDR3 is 12 residues long.

This sequence joins TRBV4-1 and TRBJ1-5; no reliable D call. The CDR3 spans 15 residues. Trimming shortened V by 0 bases and J by 6 bases, and 12 bases separated the two germline ends. Germline values: CDR1 MGHRA, CDR2 YSYEKL. The CDR3 DNA reads TGCGCCAGCAGCCAAGATAGCGGGGTCGGTCAGCCCCAGCATTTT. The encoded protein is CASSQDSGVGQPQHF.

This chain uses TRBV4-1 with TRBJ1-2; 8 bases fit TRBD1. Germline trimming cut 2 bases from V and 7 bases from J; bases unmatched to any gene: 12. In germline, CDR1 is MGHRA, CDR2 YSYEKL. CDR3 length: 16 amino acids. This CDR3 is CASSQNPRLDRGGYTF. In DNA, the CDR3 is TGCGCCAGCAGCCAAAACCCTCGATTAGACAGGGGTGGCTACACCTTC.